This TCR beta chain was sequenced for a study of blood T cell repertoires in COVID-19. The table came from immunoSEQ multiplex PCR; TCRdb's copy has only in-frame clones and leaves some out. The table lists 310,000 or so clones, 75% to 90% of them singletons, with approximately 9.4% in the top ten. This clone has a single count. CDR3 length: 14 residues. The germline CDR1 and CDR2 sequences are PRHDT and FYEKMQ (reference sequence). V was shortened by 0 bases and J by 3 bases, with 8 bases between the two germline ends. The source of this sequence is a woman in her 40s who had recovered from COVID-19. What was sequenced was PBMCs or T cells enriched from blood (not recorded which). The chain links TRBV13 to TRBJ1-2; weak D call: TRBD1 (5 bases). The CDR3 nucleotides are TGTGCCAGCAGCTTAGGGGGGCGCGACTATGGCTACACCTTC. Translating it yields CASSLGGRDYGYTF.